These T cell receptor beta chains were read from a single sample in a study of T-cell memory formation after mild COVID-19. TCRdb fed the 5' RACE reads into MiXCR, producing one record per CDR3 protein. Here the sample spans 170,000 or so distinct CDR3 sequences, over 20% being singletons. The sequencing sample was made of PBMCs or a T cell subset sorted from them (not recorded which). These receptors were obtained from an adult woman who had mild COVID-19 (a few samples of this study predate the infection). Cell type and time point are not known. Both conserved end residues are part of each CDR3. Fields, in order: clone size, D gene, J gene, V gene, CDR3 protein, CDR3 DNA. D genes are given only for firm matches. Clone sizes are given selectively: once, few, many, or a class where the clone is expanded.

- | TRBD2 | TRBJ2-3 | TRBV9 | CASSPTSGTDTQYF | TGTGCCAGCAGCCCCACTAGCGGTACAGATACGCAGTATTTT
few | TRBD1 | TRBJ1-2 | TRBV6-5 | CASSYRDSHGYTF | TGTGCCAGCAGTTACCGGGACAGTCATGGCTACACCTTC
- | - | TRBJ2-3 | TRBV20-1 | CSARGLASSTDTQYF | TGCAGTGCTAGAGGGCTAGCGTCTAGCACAGATACGCAGTATTTT
few | - | TRBJ2-7 | TRBV9 | CASSAGGTKSYEQYF | TGTGCCAGCAGCGCAGGGGGGACCAAATCCTACGAGCAGTACTTC
- | - | TRBJ2-7 | TRBV18 | CASSPVTDFLSYEQYF | TGTGCCAGCTCACCAGTGACAGATTTCCTTTCCTACGAGCAGTACTTC
- | - | TRBJ2-3 | TRBV6-5 | CASSYTGFPDTQYF | TGTGCCAGCAGTTATACAGGGTTCCCAGATACGCAGTATTTT
- | - | TRBJ2-2 | TRBV15 | CATSRDLHTGELFF | TGTGCCACCAGCAGAGACCTGCACACCGGGGAGCTGTTTTTT
few | TRBD1 | TRBJ2-1 | TRBV11-3 | CASSRSTTGFNEQFF | TGTGCCAGCAGCCGGAGCACGACAGGGTTCAATGAGCAGTTCTTC
- | TRBD1 | TRBJ1-2 | TRBV12-3/TRBV12-4 | CASSSTRDRSFYGYTF | TGTGCCAGCAGTTCGACTCGGGACAGATCCTTTTATGGCTACACCTTC
- | - | TRBJ2-1 | TRBV7-9 | CASRSTGSWQNEQFF | TGTGCCAGCAGATCCACAGGGTCCTGGCAGAATGAGCAGTTCTTC
- | - | TRBJ1-1 | TRBV3-1 | CASSQGWGRDTEAFF | TGTGCCAGCAGCCAAGGCTGGGGAAGGGACACTGAAGCTTTCTTT
- | - | TRBJ2-1 | TRBV4-2 | CASSQDANPHEQFF | TGTGCCAGCAGCCAAGATGCTAACCCGCATGAGCAGTTCTTC
few | TRBD1 | TRBJ1-2 | TRBV9 | CASSDSNNNEDRLYGYTF | TGTGCCAGCAGCGACAGCAACAACAACGAGGACAGGCTCTATGGCTACACCTTC
few | - | TRBJ1-1 | TRBV5-6 | CASSLEQLDILTEAFF | TGTGCCAGCAGCTTGGAACAGTTGGATATACTCACTGAAGCTTTCTTT
- | TRBD1 | TRBJ1-2 | TRBV5-5 | CASSQPDREDYGYTF | TGTGCCAGCAGCCAGCCGGACAGGGAGGACTATGGCTACACCTTC
- | - | TRBJ2-6 | TRBV12-3/TRBV12-4 | CASSLVRPSGANVLTF | TGTGCCAGCAGTTTAGTAAGGCCCTCTGGGGCCAACGTCCTGACTTTC
- | TRBD1 | TRBJ1-1 | TRBV5-1 | CASSFRQGSVTEAFF | TGCGCCAGCAGCTTTCGACAGGGGTCGGTCACTGAAGCTTTCTTT
- | - | TRBJ2-7 | TRBV7-6 | CASSLAQGRNGYEQYF | TGTGCCAGCAGCTTAGCCCAGGGACGTAACGGCTACGAGCAGTACTTC
- | TRBD2 | TRBJ2-7 | TRBV3-1 | CASSQFSLVAGGAYEQYF | TGTGCCAGCAGCCAATTCAGTCTCGTAGCGGGGGGCGCCTACGAGCAGTACTTC